Shown below are 28 T cell receptor beta chains from a single sample sequenced in a study of response to subunit inactivated influenza vaccine. TCRdb called the RT-PCR reads again in MiXCR, with one record for every CDR3 protein. The table lists under 200,000 distinct CDR3 sequences, about 12% of them singletons, with about 29% in the top ten. The sample was also reused in another study, on T cells expressing NK-cell markers. As that study records: As the method of synthesis, 5'RACE template switching with UMIs yielded TCR beta cDNA.

The sample in question was CD8+ T cells sorted from PBMCs, obtained about 11 days after vaccination. These receptor sequences come from a man over 45 who received an inactivated influenza vaccine.

The chain couples TRBV2 to TRBJ2-1; 11 bases align to TRBD1. Germline CDR1 SNHLY, CDR2 FYNNEI. The CDR3 consists of 16 residues. V lost 6 bases and J lost 7; bases outside the gene matches: 11. CDR3 protein: CASRMTRDRGLNEQFF. Written as DNA, the CDR3 is TGTGCCAGCAGAATGACCCGGGACAGGGGGTTGAATGAGCAGTTCTTC.

This clonotype was seen repeatedly, ten times or more. The genes are TRBV28 and TRBJ1-2, with TRBD1 as a possible D gene (5 bases). CDR3 length: 13 residues. CDR1 is MDHEN and CDR2 is SYDVKM in the germline V gene. The V gene lost 6 bases and the J gene lost 5 bases, with 13 bases spanning the gap. The CDR3 here is CASSGTRGYGYTF. CDR3 coding DNA: TGTGCCAGCAGCGGGACCCGCGGGTATGGCTACACCTTC.

This clonotype appeared many times. The chain links TRBV27 to TRBJ1-5; D remains unclear. Between the trimmed V and J ends, which lost 5 bases and 6 bases, there was a span of 11 bases. The CDR3 is 13 amino acids. The V gene's germline CDR1 is MNHEY and CDR2 SMNVEV (reference sequence). CDR3 region: CASSPALVQPQHF. CDR3 DNA sequence: TGTGCCAGCAGTCCGGCGTTAGTTCAGCCCCAGCATTTT.

The chain uses TRBV4-3 and TRBJ1-5; 8 bases agree with TRBD1. V gave up 3 bases and J gave up 6 bases; unmatched junction bases: 4. The length of the CDR3 is 14 residues. The germline V gene encodes CDR1 LGHNA and CDR2 YSLEER. The CDR3 loop reads CASSQDRVFQPQHF. In DNA, the CDR3 is TGCGCCAGCAGCCAGGACAGGGTTTTTCAGCCCCAGCATTTT.

V usage is TRBV23-1 and J usage is TRBJ1-4; no clear D gene. TRBV23-1 is an ORF, and what it does is uncertain. Trimming shortened V by 2 bases and J by 4 bases, and 8 bases separated the two germline ends. The CDR3 consists of 14 residues. This chain's CDR3 is CASSQTPHNEKLFF. CDR3 sequence (DNA): TGCGCCAGCAGTCAAACCCCGCATAATGAAAAACTGTTTTTT.

This clonotype was detected only a few times. The chain uses TRBV6-1 and TRBJ2-1; 7 bases line up with TRBD2. V lost 8 bases to trimming and J lost 8 bases; unmatched junction nucleotides: 18. The germline CDR1 and CDR2 sequences are MNHNS and SASEGT. The CDR3 is 16 residues long. In DNA, the CDR3 is TGTGCCAGCTCCTTACGGCGGCGGGAGTCAGGCGATGAGCAGTTCTTC. Translating gives CASSLRRRESGDEQFF.

This clonotype has just a few counts. The CDR3 DNA follows: TGTGCCAGCAGACTCGGACAGGGAGCTTTCTTT. It encodes CASRLGQGAFF. V is TRBV6-2 or TRBV6-3 and J is TRBJ1-1; TRBD1 agrees at 8 bases. Germline V CDR1 and CDR2: MNHEY, SVGEGT. Trimming removed 6 bases from V and 10 bases from J; junction bases left unmatched: 4. The CDR3 sequence is 11 residues long.

The V gene is TRBV6-2 or TRBV6-3, the J gene TRBJ2-5; D is unclear. V was cut by 2 bases and J by 9 bases, with 7 bases left in between. CDR3 length equals 11 residues. CDR1 is MNHEY and CDR2 is SVGEGT in the germline V gene. The DNA for the CDR3 is TGTGCCAGCAGTTACGGGTCGGCCCAGTACTTC. This sequence encodes CASSYGSAQYF.

CDR3 nucleotide sequence: TGTGCCTGGAGTGGGGGGGTAGCGGGAAATGAGCAGTTCTTC. The encoded protein is CAWSGGVAGNEQFF. This sequence joins TRBV30 and TRBJ2-1; 8 bases line up with TRBD2. The CDR3 extends over 14 amino acids. CDR1 GTSNPN and CDR2 SVGIG come from the germline V gene (reference sequence). Losses at the gene ends were 1 base for V and 7 bases for J; bases not matched to a gene: 6. The full variable domain, with the rest looked up from reference TRBV30 and TRBJ2-1, is SQTIHQWPATLVQPVGSPLSLECTVEGTSNPNLYWYRQAAGRGLQLLFYSVGIGQISSEVPQNLSASRPQDRQFILSSKKLLLSDSGFYLCAWSGGVAGNEQFFGPGTRLTVL.

This clonotype was counted a few times. The rearrangement uses TRBV6-5 and TRBJ1-1; D is ambiguous. The germline gives CDR1 MNHEY, CDR2 SVGAGI. Trimming took 0 bases from V and 1 from J, leaving 6 bases between them. This CDR3 has 14 residues. The CDR3 spells CASSYSNRNTEAFF. The CDR3 nucleotides are TGTGCCAGCAGTTACTCGAACAGGAACACTGAAGCTTTCTTT.

The chain links TRBV2 to TRBJ2-5; 11 bases fit TRBD2. The ends lost 5 bases at V and 5 bases at J; junction bases unmatched: 7. Germline loops: CDR1 SNHLY, CDR2 FYNNEI. The CDR3 totals 15 residues. The CDR3, as DNA: TGTGCCAGCAGTCAACTAGCGGGAGTTGGGGAGACCCAGTACTTC. It yields the protein CASSQLAGVGETQYF.

This clonotype was seen a handful of times. The chain links TRBV5-6 to TRBJ1-1, with D unresolved. This CDR3 region has 13 residues. V was trimmed by 4 bases and J by 6 bases, leaving 13 bases between them. Germline CDR1 reads SGHDT; CDR2 reads YYEEEE. The CDR3 sequence: CASSPVNLPEAFF. The CDR3 DNA reads TGTGCCAGCAGCCCAGTCAATCTACCTGAAGCTTTCTTT.

This chain uses TRBV27 with TRBJ2-7; D call uncertain. Germline CDR1 reads MNHEY; CDR2 reads SMNVEV (reference sequence). Trimming cost V 9 bases and J 0 bases, with 18 bases left between them. The CDR3 has 15 amino acids. The CDR3 DNA sequence: TGTGCCAGTGCCGTGGTGTTTGAGAGCTCCTACGAGCAGTACTTC. It is translated as CASAVVFESSYEQYF.

This sequence joins TRBV11-1 and TRBJ2-1, with 11 bases aligning to TRBD2. The junction had 12 bases not matched to a gene; V was cut back by 3 bases and J by 8 bases. This CDR3 region has 17 residues. From germline, CDR1 is SGHAT and CDR2 FQDESV (reference sequence). This chain's CDR3 is CASSFFTSGGLGDEQFF. DNA of the CDR3: TGTGCCAGCAGCTTTTTTACTAGCGGGGGTCTGGGTGATGAGCAGTTCTTC.

This rearrangement joins TRBV3-1 to TRBJ1-5, with no clear D. The CDR3 has 14 amino acids. The V and J ends lost 0 bases and 5 bases respectively, with 8 bases between them. The germline CDR1 and CDR2 sequences are LGHDT and YNNKEL (reference sequence). The CDR3 DNA follows: TGTGCCAGCAGCCAAGAAGGTATCTATCAGCCCCAGCATTTT. Amino acid sequence: CASSQEGIYQPQHF.

CDR3 residues: CASSLSQGGGYTF. The CDR3 region has the DNA TGTGCCAGCAGTTTATCACAGGGAGGGGGCTACACCTTC. The rearrangement joins TRBV27 to TRBJ1-2; a possible D gene is TRBD1 (6 bases). Germline lookup yields CDR1 MNHEY and CDR2 SMNVEV (reference sequence). The CDR3 runs 13 residues. V gave up 0 bases and J gave up 8 bases, with 10 bases separating them.

The chain joins TRBV5-1 to TRBJ1-2; D unclear. The V end was cut by 0 bases, the J end by 6 bases, with 15 bases between. Germline CDR1 reads SGHRS; CDR2 reads YFSETQ. The CDR3 totals 15 residues. CDR3 loop: CASSLAMVGVDGYTF. CDR3 bases: TGCGCCAGCAGCTTGGCCATGGTAGGAGTGGATGGCTACACCTTC.

A few counts support this clonotype. The rearrangement links TRBV13 to TRBJ2-7; the D is unclear. Germline V gene data show CDR1 as PRHDT and CDR2 as FYEKMQ (reference sequence). The CDR3 has 19 residues. Trimming cost V 2 bases and J 3 bases, with 26 bases left between them. The CDR3 here is CASSLTVSMSDKGLYEQYF. The DNA for the CDR3 is TGTGCCAGCAGCTTAACAGTTTCAATGAGTGATAAGGGTCTCTACGAGCAGTACTTC.

The chain couples TRBV11-1 to TRBJ2-2, with a possible D match to TRBD2 (5 bases). This CDR3 region has 18 residues. Germline CDR1 is SGHAT and CDR2 is FQDESV (reference sequence). The V and J ends lost 4 bases and 1 base respectively, with 19 bases between them. In DNA form, the CDR3 reads TGTGCCAGCAGCTCTACCCTCACACGCACTAGGAACACCGGGGAGCTGTTTTTT. This translates into CASSSTLTRTRNTGELFF.

The table lists this clonotype with a few counts. The chain links TRBV6-2 or TRBV6-3 to TRBJ1-1, with 7 bases that match TRBD1. The J segment lost 10 bases and the V segment lost 5 bases, leaving 13 bases of the junction unmatched. The V gene's germline CDR1 is MNHEY and CDR2 SVGEGT. The CDR3 is made up of 14 amino acids. CDR3 in DNA: TGTGCCAGCAGTGGGCTCGGGACAGCAAAGGGAGCTTTCTTT. Protein product: CASSGLGTAKGAFF.

The chain employs TRBV27 and TRBJ2-3; 9 nucleotides align to TRBD2. J was trimmed by 0 bases and V by 7 bases; bases with no gene match: 5. Germline V gives CDR1 MNHEY, CDR2 SMNVEV (reference sequence). The CDR3 runs 15 residues. In DNA form, the CDR3 reads TGTGCCAGCAACTTCCTAGCGGGAAGCACAGATACGCAGTATTTT. Translating it yields CASNFLAGSTDTQYF.

This clonotype was seen a handful of times. This chain links TRBV7-9 with TRBJ1-2, with 9 positions matching TRBD1. The J segment lost 0 bases and the V segment lost 8 bases, leaving 1 base of the junction unmatched. Germline-derived CDR1 and CDR2 are SEHNR and FQNEAQ (reference sequence). The CDR3 consists of 13 residues. CDR3 nucleotide sequence: TGTGCCAGCGGGACAGGGACTAACTATGGCTACACCTTC. Its translation: CASGTGTNYGYTF.

J is TRBJ2-2 and V is TRBV20-1; TRBD2 matches 10 bases. The germline gives CDR1 DFQATT, CDR2 SNEGSKA (reference sequence). V lost 1 base, J lost 1 base, and 0 bases stayed unmatched. There are 15 residues in the CDR3. This chain's CDR3 is CSARGLAGNTGELFF. The CDR3 DNA sequence: TGCAGTGCTAGAGGACTAGCGGGGAACACCGGGGAGCTGTTTTTT.

This clonotype was seen a handful of times. The chain employs TRBV9 and TRBJ1-2; D is perhaps TRBD1 (6 bases). Trimming took off 3 bases at V and 0 bases at J, with 21 bases between the two ends. The germline gives CDR1 SGDLS, CDR2 YYNGEE. This CDR3 comprises 18 residues. For the CDR3, the DNA is TGTGCCAGCAGCGCGCATGGGGGGGCACCTATAACTAACTATGGCTACACCTTC. Protein sequence: CASSAHGGAPITNYGYTF.

In this sample, this clonotype turned up many times. This rearrangement joins TRBV27 to TRBJ1-5; TRBD1 aligns across 9 bases. V dropped 6 bases and J dropped 2; count of bases not matched to a gene: 2. The CDR3 is 14 amino acids. CDR1 is MNHEY, CDR2 SMNVEV, per germline (reference sequence). The CDR3: CASRQGAGNQPQHF. The DNA of the CDR3 is TGTGCCAGCAGACAGGGGGCGGGCAATCAGCCCCAGCATTTT.

This clonotype was seen more than once but under ten times. The chain combines TRBV7-8 with TRBJ2-1; tentatively, D is TRBD2 (6 bases). The CDR3 contains 15 residues. Trimming shortened V by 0 bases and J by 7 bases, and 13 bases separated the two germline ends. In germline, CDR1 is SGHVS, CDR2 FQNEAQ. This CDR3 is CASSLARLASNEQFF. The CDR3 DNA reads as TGTGCCAGCAGCTTAGCGCGTCTAGCGAGTAATGAGCAGTTCTTC. The complete variable domain, with remaining parts taken from reference TRBV7-8 and TRBJ2-1, reads GAGVSQSPRYKVAKRGQDVALRCDPISGHVSLFWYQQALGQGPEFLTYFQNEAQLDKSGLPSDRFFAERPEGSVSTLKIQRTQQEDSAVYLCASSLARLASNEQFFGPGTRLTVL.

Many counts were recorded for this clonotype. This chain joins TRBV20-1 and TRBJ2-7; D not resolved. Looked up from germline, CDR1 is DFQATT and CDR2 is SNEGSKA (reference sequence). V was clipped by 0 bases and J by 5 bases, with 11 bases between them. The CDR3 is 13 residues long. For the CDR3, the DNA is TGCAGTGCTAGAGATCGGCGCGGTCACGAGCAGTACTTC. Amino acid sequence: CSARDRRGHEQYF.

The chain carries TRBV20-1 and TRBJ2-7, with TRBD1 matching over 8 bases. CDR3 size: 13 residues. CDR1 is DFQATT and CDR2 is SNEGSKA in the germline V gene (reference sequence). J was trimmed by 0 bases and V by 5 bases; bases with no gene match: 3. DNA of the CDR3: TGCAGTGCTTTGGACAGGGTCTCCTACGAGCAGTACTTC. It is translated as CSALDRVSYEQYF.